A selection of T cell receptor beta chains follows, all from one sample in a study of CXCR3-negative and CXCR3-positive naive CD8 T cells. No DNA is given; TCRdb re-called the 5' RACE reads and lists each CDR3 protein once. The listing records tens of thousands of distinct CDR3 sequences. Sequenced material: memory CD8+ T cells from blood. These TCRs come from a human donor in good health. Some clones in this sample may be carry-over from other donors' samples. The CDR3 runs from the conserved cysteine through the conserved F or W.

J gene: TRBJ2-3; V gene: TRBV7-3; CDR3 protein: CASSSSGGGDTQYF
J gene: TRBJ2-2; V gene: TRBV29-1; CDR3 protein: CSGNGGPGELFF
J gene: TRBJ1-5; V gene: TRBV27; CDR3 protein: CASSSYWSNQPQHF
J gene: TRBJ2-7; V gene: TRBV12-3/TRBV12-4; CDR3 protein: CASSNRPGFEQYF
J gene: TRBJ2-3; V gene: TRBV20-1; CDR3 protein: CSARDLGREEDTQYF
J gene: TRBJ2-1; V gene: TRBV4-3; CDR3 protein: CASSQVLENEQFF
J gene: TRBJ1-5; V gene: TRBV28; CDR3 protein: CASSLMGQGVPGRQHF
J gene: TRBJ1-1; V gene: TRBV21-1; CDR3 protein: CASYGNGTPKAFF
J gene: TRBJ1-1; V gene: TRBV28; CDR3 protein: CASSFHRVNTEAFF
J gene: TRBJ1-1; V gene: TRBV29-1; CDR3 protein: CSVGLQGARSTEAFF
J gene: TRBJ2-7; V gene: TRBV23-1; CDR3 protein: CASSQSPPCVGEQYF
J gene: TRBJ1-2; V gene: TRBV20-1; CDR3 protein: CSARGGSEGYTF
J gene: TRBJ2-1; V gene: TRBV6-5; CDR3 protein: CASSAGTGEVNEQFF
J gene: TRBJ2-2; V gene: TRBV28; CDR3 protein: CASSEPRRGVTGELFF
J gene: TRBJ2-2; V gene: TRBV11-3; CDR3 protein: CASSLTSGGPKRRTGELFF
J gene: TRBJ1-4; V gene: TRBV29-1; CDR3 protein: CSVEESTQDEKLFF
J gene: TRBJ2-3; V gene: TRBV11-2; CDR3 protein: CASSDLAGLAGTDTQYF
J gene: TRBJ1-1; V gene: TRBV3-1; CDR3 protein: CASSLRTGVDTEAFF
J gene: TRBJ2-3; V gene: TRBV4-2; CDR3 protein: CASSQFGLAGGITDTQYF
J gene: TRBJ2-7; V gene: TRBV20-1; CDR3 protein: CSARTSGGIYEQYF
J gene: TRBJ2-1; V gene: TRBV28; CDR3 protein: CASLLLSGNEQFF
J gene: TRBJ2-3; V gene: TRBV27; CDR3 protein: CASSLLTSADTQYF
J gene: TRBJ1-4; V gene: TRBV12-3/TRBV12-4; CDR3 protein: CASSVTDEKLFF
J gene: TRBJ2-3; V gene: TRBV11-2; CDR3 protein: CASSLGLAGGEGDTQYF
J gene: TRBJ2-1; V gene: TRBV20-1; CDR3 protein: CSATTGKAYNEQFF
J gene: TRBJ2-7; V gene: TRBV14; CDR3 protein: CASSPLGFYEQYF
J gene: TRBJ2-7; V gene: TRBV7-9; CDR3 protein: CASSPRDGSSYEQYF
J gene: TRBJ1-2; V gene: TRBV7-9; CDR3 protein: CASSQGQGAWGYTF
J gene: TRBJ2-1; V gene: TRBV11-2; CDR3 protein: CASSSQSEGGEQFF
J gene: TRBJ2-7; V gene: TRBV12-3/TRBV12-4; CDR3 protein: CASSSRKEGGTYEQYF
J gene: TRBJ2-2; V gene: TRBV12-3/TRBV12-4; CDR3 protein: CASSWRLAGELFF
J gene: TRBJ2-3; V gene: TRBV6-2/TRBV6-3; CDR3 protein: CASSYAISTDTQYF
J gene: TRBJ1-2; V gene: TRBV7-9; CDR3 protein: CASSTFLQLGVGYTF